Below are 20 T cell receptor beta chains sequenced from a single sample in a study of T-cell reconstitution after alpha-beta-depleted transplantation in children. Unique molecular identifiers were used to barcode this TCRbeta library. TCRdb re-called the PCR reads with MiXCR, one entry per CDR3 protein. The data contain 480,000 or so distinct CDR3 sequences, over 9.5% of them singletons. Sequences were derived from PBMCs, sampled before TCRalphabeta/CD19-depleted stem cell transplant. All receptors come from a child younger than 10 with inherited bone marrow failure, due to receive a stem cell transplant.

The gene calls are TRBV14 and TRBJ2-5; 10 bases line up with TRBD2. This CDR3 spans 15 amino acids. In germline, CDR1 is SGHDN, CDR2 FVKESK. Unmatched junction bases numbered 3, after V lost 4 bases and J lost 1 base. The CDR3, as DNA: TGTGCCAGCAGCCCACTAGCGGGGATCCAAGAGACCCAGTACTTC. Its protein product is CASSPLAGIQETQYF.

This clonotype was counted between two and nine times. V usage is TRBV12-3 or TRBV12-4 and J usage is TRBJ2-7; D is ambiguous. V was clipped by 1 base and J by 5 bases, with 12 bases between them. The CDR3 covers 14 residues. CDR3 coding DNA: TGTGCCAGCAGTTTAGGGCGGCCTCTGGACGAGCAGTACTTC. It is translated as CASSLGRPLDEQYF.

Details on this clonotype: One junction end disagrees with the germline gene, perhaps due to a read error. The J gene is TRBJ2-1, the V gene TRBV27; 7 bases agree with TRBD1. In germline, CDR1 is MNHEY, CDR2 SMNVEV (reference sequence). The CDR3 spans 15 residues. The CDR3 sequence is CARSWTGTTYNGQFF. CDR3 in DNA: TGTGCCAGGAGCTGGACAGGAACCACCTACAATGGGCAGTTCTTC.

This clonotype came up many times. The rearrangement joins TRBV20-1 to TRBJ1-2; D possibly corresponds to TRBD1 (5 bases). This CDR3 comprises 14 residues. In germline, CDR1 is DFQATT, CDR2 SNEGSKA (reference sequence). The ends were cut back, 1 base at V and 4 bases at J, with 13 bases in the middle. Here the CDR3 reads CSARAAGSSYGYTF. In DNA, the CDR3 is TGCAGTGCTAGAGCGGCAGGGAGTTCCTATGGCTACACCTTC.

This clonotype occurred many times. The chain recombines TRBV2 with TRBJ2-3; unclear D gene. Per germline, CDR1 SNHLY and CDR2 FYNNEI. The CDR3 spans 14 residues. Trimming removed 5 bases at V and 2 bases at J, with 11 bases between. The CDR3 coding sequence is TGTGCCAGCAGTCCCCCCGGACCCACAGATACGCAGTATTTT. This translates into CASSPPGPTDTQYF.

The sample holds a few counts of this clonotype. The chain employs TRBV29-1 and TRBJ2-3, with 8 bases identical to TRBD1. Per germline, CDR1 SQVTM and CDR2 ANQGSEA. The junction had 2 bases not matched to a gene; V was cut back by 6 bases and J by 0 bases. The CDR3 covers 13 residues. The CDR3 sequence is CSVDRGSTDTQYF. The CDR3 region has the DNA TGCAGCGTCGACAGGGGCAGCACAGATACGCAGTATTTT.

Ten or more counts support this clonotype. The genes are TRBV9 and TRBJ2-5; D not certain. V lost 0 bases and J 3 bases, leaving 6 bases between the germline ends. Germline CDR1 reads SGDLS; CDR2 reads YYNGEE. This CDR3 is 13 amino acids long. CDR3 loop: CASSVANEETQYF. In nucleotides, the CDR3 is TGTGCCAGCAGCGTAGCTAATGAAGAGACCCAGTACTTC. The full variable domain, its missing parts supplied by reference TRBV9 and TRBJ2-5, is DSGVTQTPKHLITATGQRVTLRCSPRSGDLSVYWYQQSLDQGLQFLIQYYNGEERAKGNILERFSAQQFPDLHSELNLSSLELGDSALYFCASSVANEETQYFGPGTRLLVL.

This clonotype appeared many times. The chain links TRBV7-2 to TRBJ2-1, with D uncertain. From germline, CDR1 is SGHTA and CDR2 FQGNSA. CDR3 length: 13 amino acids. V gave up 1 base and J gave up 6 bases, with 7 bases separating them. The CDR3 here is CASSLGLFNEQFF. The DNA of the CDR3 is TGTGCCAGCAGCTTAGGACTCTTCAATGAGCAGTTCTTC.

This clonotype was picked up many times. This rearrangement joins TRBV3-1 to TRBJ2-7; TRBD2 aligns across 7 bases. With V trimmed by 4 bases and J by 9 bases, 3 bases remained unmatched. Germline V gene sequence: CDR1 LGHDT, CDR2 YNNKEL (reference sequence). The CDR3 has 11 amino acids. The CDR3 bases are TGTGCCAGCAGCCGACTAGCAAGGCAGTACTTC. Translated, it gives CASSRLARQYF.

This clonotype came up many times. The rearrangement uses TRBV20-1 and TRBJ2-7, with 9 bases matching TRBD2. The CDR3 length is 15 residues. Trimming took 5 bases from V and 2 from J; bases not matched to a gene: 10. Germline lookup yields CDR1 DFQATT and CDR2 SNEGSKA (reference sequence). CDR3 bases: TGCAGTGCTGACTTAGCGGGGGAAATAACCTACGAGCAGTACTTC. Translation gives CSADLAGEITYEQYF.

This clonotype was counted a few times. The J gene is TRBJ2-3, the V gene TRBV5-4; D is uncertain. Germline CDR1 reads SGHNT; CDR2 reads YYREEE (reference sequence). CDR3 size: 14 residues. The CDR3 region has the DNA TGTGCTTCCGGCCCTACTGAATCGACAGATACGCAGTATTTT. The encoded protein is CASGPTESTDTQYF.

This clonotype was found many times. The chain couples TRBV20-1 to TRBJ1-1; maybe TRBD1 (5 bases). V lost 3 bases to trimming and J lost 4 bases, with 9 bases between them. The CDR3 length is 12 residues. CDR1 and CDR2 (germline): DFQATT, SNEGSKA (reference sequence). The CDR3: CSASPGTTEAFF. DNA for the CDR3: TGCAGTGCTAGCCCAGGGACCACTGAAGCTTTCTTT.

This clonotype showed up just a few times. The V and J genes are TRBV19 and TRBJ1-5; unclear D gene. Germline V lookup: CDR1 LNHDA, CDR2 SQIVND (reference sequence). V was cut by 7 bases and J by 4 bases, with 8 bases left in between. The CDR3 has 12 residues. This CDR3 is CASMDGNQPQHF. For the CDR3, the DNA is TGTGCCAGTATGGACGGGAATCAGCCCCAGCATTTT.

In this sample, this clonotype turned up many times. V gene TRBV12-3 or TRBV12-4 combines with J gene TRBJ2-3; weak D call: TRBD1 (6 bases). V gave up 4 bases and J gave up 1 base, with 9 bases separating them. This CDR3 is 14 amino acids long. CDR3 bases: TGTGCCAGCAGTTCAAGACAGGGCACAGATACGCAGTATTTT. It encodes CASSSRQGTDTQYF.

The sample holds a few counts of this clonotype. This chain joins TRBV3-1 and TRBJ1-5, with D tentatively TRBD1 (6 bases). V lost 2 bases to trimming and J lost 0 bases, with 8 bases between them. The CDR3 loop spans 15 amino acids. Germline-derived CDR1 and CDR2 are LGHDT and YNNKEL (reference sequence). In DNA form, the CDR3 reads TGTGCCAGCAGCCAACAGGGGATTAGCAATCAGCCCCAGCATTTT. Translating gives CASSQQGISNQPQHF. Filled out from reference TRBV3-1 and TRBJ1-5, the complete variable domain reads DTAVSQTPKYLVTQMGNDKSIKCEQNLGHDTMYWYKQDSKKFLKIMFSYNNKELIINETVPNRFSPKSPDKAHLNLHINSLELGDSAVYFCASSQQGISNQPQHFGDGTRLSIL.

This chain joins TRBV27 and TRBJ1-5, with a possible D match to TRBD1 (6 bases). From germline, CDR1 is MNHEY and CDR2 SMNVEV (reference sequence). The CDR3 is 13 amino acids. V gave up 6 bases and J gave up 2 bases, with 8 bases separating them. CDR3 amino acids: CASRGAGNQPQHF. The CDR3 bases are TGTGCCAGCAGGGGGGCGGGCAATCAGCCCCAGCATTTT.

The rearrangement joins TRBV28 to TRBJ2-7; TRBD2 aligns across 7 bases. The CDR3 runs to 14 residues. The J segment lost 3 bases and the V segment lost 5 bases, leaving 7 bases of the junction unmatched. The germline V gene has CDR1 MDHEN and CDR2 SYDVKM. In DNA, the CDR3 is TGTGCCAGCAGTCCGTGGGGGGGGGTCTACGAGCAGTACTTC. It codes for CASSPWGGVYEQYF.

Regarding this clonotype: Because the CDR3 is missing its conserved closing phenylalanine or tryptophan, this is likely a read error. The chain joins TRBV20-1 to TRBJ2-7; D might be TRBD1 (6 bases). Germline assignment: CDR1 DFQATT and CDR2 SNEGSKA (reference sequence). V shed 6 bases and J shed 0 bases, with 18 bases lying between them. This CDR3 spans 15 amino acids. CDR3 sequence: CSAQDSLPVSYEQYL. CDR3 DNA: TGCAGTGCCCAGGACAGCCTCCCCGTCTCCTACGAGCAGTACCTC.

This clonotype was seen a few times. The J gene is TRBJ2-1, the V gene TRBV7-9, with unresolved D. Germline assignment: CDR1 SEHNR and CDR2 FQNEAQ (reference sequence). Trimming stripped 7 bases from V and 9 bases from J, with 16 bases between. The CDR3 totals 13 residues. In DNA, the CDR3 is TGTGCCAGCATCGAGACACCCAGGACTGAGCAGTTCTTC. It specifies CASIETPRTEQFF.

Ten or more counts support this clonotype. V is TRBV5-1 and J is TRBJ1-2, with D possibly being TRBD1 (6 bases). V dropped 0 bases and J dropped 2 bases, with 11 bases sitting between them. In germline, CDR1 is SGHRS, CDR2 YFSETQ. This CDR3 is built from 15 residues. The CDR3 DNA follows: TGCGCCAGCAGCTTGGATACAGGGTTAAACTATGGCTACACCTTC. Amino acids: CASSLDTGLNYGYTF.